The rows below give T cell receptor beta chains drawn from one sample of a study of cytomegalovirus exposure and HLA in healthy donors. Method: immunoSEQ multiplex PCR; TCRdb's copy keeps in-frame clones and lacks some. The table records approximately 150,000 clones, around three quarters of them present only once. The sequenced sample consisted of PBMCs. Receptors were obtained from a man aged 40-55 years in good health and CMV-seronegative. The CDR3 runs from the conserved cysteine through the conserved F or W. D genes are given only for firm matches. The size entry is marked missing in some rows and otherwise reads once, few, many or a size class.

TRBJ2-6 TRBD1 - TRBV9 17 CASSGRDRASGANGLTF TGTGCCAGCAGCGGCCGGGACAGGGCCTCTGGGGCCAACGGCCTGACTTTC
TRBJ2-5 TRBD1 - TRBV18 14 CASYAGQGRETQYF TGTGCCAGCTATGCAGGACAGGGTCGGGAGACCCAGTACTTC
TRBJ1-1 - - TRBV5-6 13 CASSLGVQTEAFF TGTGCCAGCAGCTTAGGGGTTCAAACTGAAGCTTTCTTT
TRBJ2-1 - - TRBV5-1 13 CASSLGLYNEQFF TGCGCCAGCAGCTTGGGACTTTACAATGAGCAGTTCTTC
TRBJ1-1 TRBD1 - TRBV9 15 CASSSTPDRVVEAFF TGTGCCAGCAGCTCCACACCAGACAGGGTCGTTGAAGCTTTCTTT
TRBJ1-6 - - TRBV30 12 CAWRTADITLHF TGTGCCTGGAGGACGGCCGACATCACCCTCCACTTT
TRBJ2-5 - - TRBV30 11 CAWSPGETQYF TGTGCCTGGAGCCCAGGAGAGACCCAGTACTTC
TRBJ2-1 TRBD1 - TRBV5-1 18 CASSSPSGQGSSYNEQFF TGCGCCAGCAGCTCGCCCAGCGGACAGGGGAGCTCCTACAATGAGCAGTTCTTC
TRBJ2-7 - - TRBV7-9 11 CSSSSATARYF TGTTCCAGCAGCTCCGCGACAGCCCGGTACTTC
TRBJ1-1 TRBD1 - TRBV6-1 12 CASNRPGQKAFF TGTGCCAGCAATCGACCGGGACAGAAAGCTTTCTTT
TRBJ2-1 - - TRBV6-1 16 CASSEKRQGKSHEQFF TGTGCCAGCAGTGAAAAAAGGCAGGGGAAGAGCCATGAGCAGTTCTTC
TRBJ1-1 TRBD1 - TRBV5-4 15 CASSFRTGMNTEAFF TGTGCCAGCAGCTTTAGGACAGGGATGAACACTGAAGCTTTCTTT
TRBJ2-5 - - TRBV7-2 12 CASSPDLETQYF TGTGCCAGCAGCCCAGATCTAGAGACCCAGTACTTC
TRBJ1-5 TRBD1 - TRBV19 16 CASSHGGTDYNQPQHF TGTGCCAGTAGCCATGGAGGGACAGACTATAATCAGCCCCAGCATTTT
TRBJ2-6 - - TRBV5-1 14 CASSFPSGANGLTF TGCGCCAGCAGCTTCCCCTCTGGGGCCAACGGCCTGACTTTC
TRBJ1-1 TRBD1 - TRBV6-5 15 CASSYSTGTAQEAFF TGTGCCAGCAGTTACTCCACTGGGACAGCTCAAGAAGCTTTCTTT
TRBJ2-7 - once TRBV7-2 12 CASSSVYYEQYF TGTGCCAGCAGCTCCGTCTATTACGAGCAGTACTTC
TRBJ1-2 - - TRBV9 14 CASSGDRRYDGYTF TGTGCCAGCAGCGGAGACAGGAGGTACGATGGCTACACCTTC
TRBJ1-2 - - TRBV7-9 13 CASSLGHAYGYTF TGTGCCAGCAGCTTAGGGCATGCCTATGGCTACACCTTC
TRBJ2-5 - - TRBV19 13 CASSMGYQETQYF TGTGCCAGTAGTATGGGCTACCAAGAGACCCAGTACTTC
TRBJ1-2 TRBD1 - TRBV6-6 14 CASSYSGTGVGYTF TGTGCCAGCAGTTACTCGGGGACAGGGGTTGGCTACACCTTC
TRBJ2-3 TRBD1 - TRBV2 16 CASSPGTGGFTDTQYF TGTGCCAGCAGTCCCGGGACAGGGGGTTTCACAGATACGCAGTATTTT
TRBJ2-6 - - TRBV6-5 16 CASSSTTGSGANVLTF TGTGCCAGCAGTTCTACCACGGGCTCTGGGGCCAACGTCCTGACTTTC
TRBJ1-1 - - TRBV4-1 14 CASSQGPMNTEAFF TGCGCCAGCAGCCAAGGTCCTATGAACACTGAAGCTTTCTTT
TRBJ2-7 TRBD2 - TRBV7-3 15 CASSSGGGYLYEQYF TGTGCCAGCAGCTCGGGAGGAGGGTACCTCTACGAGCAGTACTTC
TRBJ1-1 - few TRBV4-1 15 CASSAWGGLNTEAFF TGCGCCAGCAGCGCATGGGGAGGGCTGAACACTGAAGCTTTCTTT
TRBJ1-5 - - TRBV2 14 CASSGSTGTITQHF TGTGCCAGCAGTGGGTCAACAGGGACAATCACCCAGCATTTT
TRBJ2-5 TRBD1 - TRBV14 15 CASSQGTGRWETQYF TGTGCCAGCAGCCAAGGGACAGGGCGTTGGGAGACCCAGTACTTC
TRBJ1-5 - - TRBV2 14 CASSDLTENGPQHF TGTGCCAGCAGCGACTTGACGGAGAATGGGCCCCAGCATTTT
TRBJ1-6 TRBD1 - TRBV2 15 CASSEMGTGGSPLHF TGTGCCAGCAGTGAAATGGGGACAGGGGGTTCACCCCTCCACTTT
TRBJ2-7 TRBD1 - TRBV7-9 14 CATNGGQGRYEQYF TGTGCCACCAATGGGGGACAGGGCCGCTACGAGCAGTACTTC
TRBJ1-1 - - TRBV18 13 CASSKREGTEAFF TGTGCCAGCTCGAAAAGAGAGGGCACTGAAGCTTTCTTT
TRBJ2-2 - - TRBV9 15 CASSVDGGNTGELFF TGTGCCAGCAGCGTAGACGGGGGGAACACCGGGGAGCTGTTTTTT
TRBJ2-3 - - TRBV9 11 CASSARDTQYF TGTGCCAGCAGCGCCCGTGATACGCAGTATTTT
TRBJ1-4 TRBD1 once TRBV2 15 CAGTTTGGTNEKLFF TGTGCCGGGACGACAACAGGGGGGACTAATGAAAAACTGTTTTTT
TRBJ1-3 - - TRBV30 12 CAWTETGNTIYF TGTGCCTGGACAGAGACAGGAAACACCATATATTTT
TRBJ2-1 - - TRBV4-2 14 CASSPEGSYNEQFF TGTGCCAGCAGCCCGGAGGGCTCCTACAATGAGCAGTTCTTC
TRBJ2-6 - - TRBV11-2 16 CASSLNSGLGANGLTF TGTGCCAGCAGCTTAAATTCAGGGCTTGGGGCCAACGGCCTGACTTTC
TRBJ2-5 TRBD1 - TRBV19 15 CASRKRQGTQETQYF TGTGCCAGTAGAAAAAGACAGGGGACCCAAGAGACCCAGTACTTC
TRBJ2-1 - - TRBV27 16 CASRTPLKRARGEQFF TGTGCCAGCCGGACCCCGCTAAAGCGGGCGAGGGGAGAGCAGTTCTTC
TRBJ2-1 TRBD2 - TRBV6-5 14 CASSEREVFAEQFF TGTGCCAGCAGTGAGCGGGAGGTATTCGCTGAGCAGTTCTTC
TRBJ2-5 - - TRBV6-1 17 CASSVEVGSGFQETQYF TGTGCCAGCAGTGTGGAGGTTGGGTCGGGTTTCCAAGAGACCCAGTACTTC
TRBJ2-7 TRBD1 - TRBV19 15 CASSLSGTGYHEQYF TGTGCCAGTAGTTTATCCGGGACAGGGTACCATGAGCAGTACTTC